Listed here is a single TCR beta chain. These data are taken from a study of blood T cell repertoires in COVID-19. Sequenced by immunoSEQ multiplex PCR; TCRdb stores in-frame clones only, minus some. This sample has some 75,000 clones, with 75% to 90% found just once. Germline V lookup: CDR1 SGHTA, CDR2 FQGTGA. The CDR3 is 16 amino acids. The ends lost 5 bases at V and 1 base at J; junction bases unmatched: 5. This receptor was obtained from a man between 60 and 75 years old with acute or convalescent COVID-19. The J gene is TRBJ1-1, the V gene TRBV7-3, with 12 bases identical to TRBD1. The specimen sequenced was peripheral blood. CDR3 amino acids: CASSPGQGAGNTEAFF. CDR3 coding DNA: TGTGCCAGCAGCCCGGGACAGGGGGCTGGGAACACTGAAGCTTTCTTT. The full variable domain, rest sourced from reference TRBV7-3 and TRBJ1-1, is GAGVSQTPSNKVTEKGKYVELRCDPISGHTALYWYRQSLGQGPEFLIYFQGTGAADDSGLPNDRFFAVRPEGSVSTLKIQRTERGDSAVYLCASSPGQGAGNTEAFFGQGTRLTVV.